This is a list of T cell receptor beta chains from one sample in a study of blood T cell repertoires in COVID-19. Sequencing was performed with immunoSEQ multiplex PCR; in TCRdb, only in-frame clones are kept and a portion is missing. The data show some 150,000 clones, about 83% seen once. The sequenced sample was peripheral blood. Receptors originate from a woman aged 45-59 years with active or convalescent COVID-19. CDR3s include the opening cysteine and the closing phenylalanine or tryptophan. The D gene is left open where the match is weak. Rows give clone size only sometimes, using once, few, many, or a class for an expanded clone.

cdr3_nt: TGTGCCAGCAGCAAAGGGGCAGGGCAACTCCCAAGCTCCTACGAGCAGTACTTC; cdr3_aa: CASSKGAGQLPSSYEQYF; v_call: TRBV21-1; d_call: NA; j_call: TRBJ2-7; clone_size: NA
cdr3_nt: TGTGCCAGCAGTTACGTCCCTCAGTCCCCCACAGATACGCAGTATTTT; cdr3_aa: CASSYVPQSPTDTQYF; v_call: TRBV6-2/TRBV6-3; d_call: NA; j_call: TRBJ2-3; clone_size: NA
cdr3_nt: TGTGCCAGCAGCTCAGGGACAGGGTCGAGGAATGAGCAGTTCTTC; cdr3_aa: CASSSGTGSRNEQFF; v_call: TRBV11-3; d_call: TRBD1; j_call: TRBJ2-1; clone_size: NA
cdr3_nt: TGTGCCAGCAGCCGCAACAGGGTTCCAGATACGCAGTATTTT; cdr3_aa: CASSRNRVPDTQYF; v_call: TRBV6-2/TRBV6-3; d_call: NA; j_call: TRBJ2-3; clone_size: NA
cdr3_nt: TGTGCCAGCAGTTTCGACAGGGACGAGCAGTACTTC; cdr3_aa: CASSFDRDEQYF; v_call: TRBV12-3/TRBV12-4; d_call: TRBD1; j_call: TRBJ2-7; clone_size: NA
cdr3_nt: TGTGCCAGCAGCTTAGGGTCAGGGGGCAGGGAAGCTTTCTTT; cdr3_aa: CASSLGSGGREAFF; v_call: TRBV7-9; d_call: TRBD1; j_call: TRBJ1-1; clone_size: NA
cdr3_nt: TGTGCCAGCTCACCGGGCGCGGAGGCGGGAACCGGGGAGCTGTTTTTT; cdr3_aa: CASSPGAEAGTGELFF; v_call: TRBV18; d_call: NA; j_call: TRBJ2-2; clone_size: NA
cdr3_nt: TGTGCCAGCAGTACAGAATCGACAGGGACGGTTTCAGATACGCAGTATTTT; cdr3_aa: CASSTESTGTVSDTQYF; v_call: TRBV27; d_call: TRBD1; j_call: TRBJ2-3; clone_size: NA
cdr3_nt: TGTGCCAGCAGTGAGTCCCGGCCTCAGGGTACGCAGTATTTT; cdr3_aa: CASSESRPQGTQYF; v_call: TRBV6-1; d_call: NA; j_call: TRBJ2-3; clone_size: NA
cdr3_nt: TGTGCCAGCAGCGTAGCGGGAGGGCCCTACGAGCAGTACTTC; cdr3_aa: CASSVAGGPYEQYF; v_call: TRBV9; d_call: TRBD2; j_call: TRBJ2-7; clone_size: NA
cdr3_nt: TGCGCCAGCAGCCTAACTGGACAGGGAGGGGGATACTACGAGCAGTACTTC; cdr3_aa: CASSLTGQGGGYYEQYF; v_call: TRBV5-1; d_call: NA; j_call: TRBJ2-7; clone_size: NA
cdr3_nt: TGTGCCAGCCTCCAAGGGCAGGGGGCGATGGACAATCAGCCCCAGCATTTT; cdr3_aa: CASLQGQGAMDNQPQHF; v_call: TRBV28; d_call: TRBD1; j_call: TRBJ1-5; clone_size: NA
cdr3_nt: TGTGCCAGCAGTGAATTTGAGAAACAGCCCCAGCATTTT; cdr3_aa: CASSEFEKQPQHF; v_call: TRBV25-1; d_call: NA; j_call: TRBJ1-5; clone_size: NA
cdr3_nt: TGTGCCAGCAGCTTAGTCTGGACTAGCGGAGACGAGCAGTTCTTC; cdr3_aa: CASSLVWTSGDEQFF; v_call: TRBV7-8; d_call: TRBD2; j_call: TRBJ2-1; clone_size: NA
cdr3_nt: TGCGCCAGCAGCTTGGTCCGGGGGGAGGGTGAGCAGTTCTTC; cdr3_aa: CASSLVRGEGEQFF; v_call: TRBV5-1; d_call: TRBD2; j_call: TRBJ2-1; clone_size: NA
cdr3_nt: TGTGCCAGCAGTTTAGGGACTAGCACAGATACGCAGTATTTT; cdr3_aa: CASSLGTSTDTQYF; v_call: TRBV2; d_call: NA; j_call: TRBJ2-3; clone_size: NA
cdr3_nt: TGTGCCAGCAGTTACCAAAGCGGTGTAGATACGCAGTATTTT; cdr3_aa: CASSYQSGVDTQYF; v_call: TRBV6-6; d_call: NA; j_call: TRBJ2-3; clone_size: NA
cdr3_nt: TGTGCCAGCAGTGAATCGGGGAACTATGGCTACACCTTC; cdr3_aa: CASSESGNYGYTF; v_call: TRBV6-1; d_call: NA; j_call: TRBJ1-2; clone_size: NA
cdr3_nt: TGTGCCAGCAGCTTACTCCAGCGGAGCTCCTACAATGAGCAGTTCTTC; cdr3_aa: CASSLLQRSSYNEQFF; v_call: TRBV5-5; d_call: NA; j_call: TRBJ2-1; clone_size: NA
cdr3_nt: TGTGCCAGCAGCTTGGGACAGATGTATAATTCACCCCTCCACTTT; cdr3_aa: CASSLGQMYNSPLHF; v_call: TRBV6-2/TRBV6-3; d_call: TRBD1; j_call: TRBJ1-6; clone_size: NA
cdr3_nt: TGTGCCAGCAGTTTATTGGTTTCAGGAGCTTTCTTT; cdr3_aa: CASSLLVSGAFF; v_call: TRBV28; d_call: NA; j_call: TRBJ1-1; clone_size: NA
cdr3_nt: TGTGCCACCAGCAGACCTGAGGCGGGCCGGCAGTTCTTC; cdr3_aa: CATSRPEAGRQFF; v_call: TRBV15; d_call: NA; j_call: TRBJ2-1; clone_size: NA
cdr3_nt: TGTGCCAGCAGCATCCCCGGGGGCTACGAGCAGTACTTC; cdr3_aa: CASSIPGGYEQYF; v_call: TRBV5-4; d_call: NA; j_call: TRBJ2-7; clone_size: NA
cdr3_nt: TGTGCCGGGAGCGGGACTTCTATGGGTGAGCAGTTCTTC; cdr3_aa: CAGSGTSMGEQFF; v_call: TRBV30; d_call: TRBD2; j_call: TRBJ2-1; clone_size: NA
cdr3_nt: TGTGCCAGCAGGGCACAGGGAAACATGAACACTGAAGCTTTCTTT; cdr3_aa: CASRAQGNMNTEAFF; v_call: TRBV7-8; d_call: NA; j_call: TRBJ1-1; clone_size: NA
cdr3_nt: TGTGCCTGGAGCGGATGGGGGCGAGGAAACACCATATATTTT; cdr3_aa: CAWSGWGRGNTIYF; v_call: TRBV30; d_call: NA; j_call: TRBJ1-3; clone_size: NA
cdr3_nt: TGTGCCAGCAGCTCGGCGGACAGAATATACTATGGCTACACCTTC; cdr3_aa: CASSSADRIYYGYTF; v_call: TRBV11-2; d_call: NA; j_call: TRBJ1-2; clone_size: few
cdr3_nt: TGTGCCAGCAGCCCAGGGGGCTTC; cdr3_aa: CASSPGGF; v_call: TRBV7-9; d_call: TRBD1; j_call: TRBJ1-2; clone_size: NA
cdr3_nt: TGTGCCAGCAGTTCTCTAGCGGGGGGGAACTACAATGAGCAGTTCTTC; cdr3_aa: CASSSLAGGNYNEQFF; v_call: TRBV6-2/TRBV6-3; d_call: TRBD2; j_call: TRBJ2-1; clone_size: NA
cdr3_nt: TGTGCCTTCGAGAGAGCTGGGGCCAACGTCCTGACTTTC; cdr3_aa: CAFERAGANVLTF; v_call: TRBV30; d_call: NA; j_call: TRBJ2-6; clone_size: NA
cdr3_nt: TGTGCCAGCAGCCAACCAGGGCGCGGCACAGATACGCAGTATTTT; cdr3_aa: CASSQPGRGTDTQYF; v_call: TRBV27; d_call: NA; j_call: TRBJ2-3; clone_size: NA
cdr3_nt: TGTGCCAGTAGTCCAGGGGAGTCCTGGAATGAGCAGTTCTTC; cdr3_aa: CASSPGESWNEQFF; v_call: TRBV19; d_call: NA; j_call: TRBJ2-1; clone_size: NA
cdr3_nt: TGTGCCTGGGGCTTTGGGCTCTACGAGCAGTACTTC; cdr3_aa: CAWGFGLYEQYF; v_call: TRBV30; d_call: NA; j_call: TRBJ2-7; clone_size: NA
cdr3_nt: TGTGCCACCAGCAGAGATCCCCACAGGGGTGGAAACACCATATATTTT; cdr3_aa: CATSRDPHRGGNTIYF; v_call: TRBV15; d_call: TRBD1; j_call: TRBJ1-3; clone_size: NA
cdr3_nt: TGTGCCAGTAAAGGGAGCGGGAGCGGGGAGACCCAGTACTTC; cdr3_aa: CASKGSGSGETQYF; v_call: TRBV19; d_call: TRBD2; j_call: TRBJ2-5; clone_size: NA
cdr3_nt: TGCGCCAGCAGCTGGTTAGGATTAGCCCCTACGGCGCAGTACTTC; cdr3_aa: CASSWLGLAPTAQYF; v_call: TRBV5-1; d_call: NA; j_call: TRBJ2-7; clone_size: NA
cdr3_nt: TGTGCCAGCAGCGACGGGACTAGCGGGAGTTGGGCAGATACGCAGTATTTT; cdr3_aa: CASSDGTSGSWADTQYF; v_call: TRBV7-6; d_call: TRBD2; j_call: TRBJ2-3; clone_size: once
cdr3_nt: TGTGCCAGCAGCCAAGAAGCCTCTAGCAATCAGCCCCAGCATTTT; cdr3_aa: CASSQEASSNQPQHF; v_call: TRBV4-2; d_call: NA; j_call: TRBJ1-5; clone_size: NA
cdr3_nt: TGCGCCAGCAGCCAAGATAGAACAGGCAATTCACCCCTCCACTTT; cdr3_aa: CASSQDRTGNSPLHF; v_call: TRBV4-3; d_call: NA; j_call: TRBJ1-6; clone_size: NA
cdr3_nt: TGTGCCACCAGCAGAGGGACGATATATGACAGCCTTAACACTGAAGCTTTCTTT; cdr3_aa: CATSRGTIYDSLNTEAFF; v_call: TRBV15; d_call: NA; j_call: TRBJ1-1; clone_size: once
cdr3_nt: TGTGCCAGCAGCCCCGTTCGAGAGACCCAGTACTTC; cdr3_aa: CASSPVRETQYF; v_call: TRBV9; d_call: NA; j_call: TRBJ2-5; clone_size: once
cdr3_nt: TGTGCCAGCAGCTTCGTTATAGGGTCAGGGGAGCAGTACTTC; cdr3_aa: CASSFVIGSGEQYF; v_call: TRBV11-1; d_call: NA; j_call: TRBJ2-7; clone_size: NA
cdr3_nt: TGTGCCTGGAGTGGGTTTGCAGACAGGGGCTCCTATGGCTACACCTTC; cdr3_aa: CAWSGFADRGSYGYTF; v_call: TRBV30; d_call: TRBD1; j_call: TRBJ1-2; clone_size: NA
cdr3_nt: TGTGCCAGCAGCCAACCCCGGACTAGCGGGAGGGCCTTCACAGATACGCAGTATTTT; cdr3_aa: CASSQPRTSGRAFTDTQYF; v_call: TRBV3-1/TRBV3-2; d_call: TRBD2; j_call: TRBJ2-3; clone_size: NA
cdr3_nt: TGCGCCAGCAGCAGTAACAGGGGGAAGTTTGAAGCTTTCTTT; cdr3_aa: CASSSNRGKFEAFF; v_call: TRBV5-1; d_call: TRBD1; j_call: TRBJ1-1; clone_size: NA
cdr3_nt: TGTGCCAGCAGCGCTACCGGGACAGGGCTCTCCTATAATTCACCCCTCCACTTT; cdr3_aa: CASSATGTGLSYNSPLHF; v_call: TRBV7-9; d_call: TRBD1; j_call: TRBJ1-6; clone_size: NA
cdr3_nt: TGTGCCAGCAGCCCCCCGGGTAGCTCCTATAATTCACCCCTCCACTTT; cdr3_aa: CASSPPGSSYNSPLHF; v_call: TRBV28; d_call: NA; j_call: TRBJ1-6; clone_size: NA
cdr3_nt: TGCAGTGCTAGTAAACAAACGGGGAGCACAGATACGCAGTATTTT; cdr3_aa: CSASKQTGSTDTQYF; v_call: TRBV20-1; d_call: NA; j_call: TRBJ2-3; clone_size: NA
cdr3_nt: TGTGCCAGCAGTTCTTGGGGGCAGACAACCGGGGAGCTGTTTTTT; cdr3_aa: CASSSWGQTTGELFF; v_call: TRBV3-1/TRBV3-2; d_call: NA; j_call: TRBJ2-2; clone_size: NA
cdr3_nt: TGTGCCAGCAGCTTAGGTGGTGGTACAGGTGTCTACAATGAGCAGTTCTTC; cdr3_aa: CASSLGGGTGVYNEQFF; v_call: TRBV13; d_call: NA; j_call: TRBJ2-1; clone_size: NA